Presented here are 3 T cell receptor beta chains from one specimen sequenced in a study of T-cell reconstitution after alpha-beta-depleted transplantation in children. Unique molecular identifiers were used to barcode this TCRbeta library. MiXCR, run by TCRdb on the PCR reads, gives a single entry per CDR3 protein. The table has hundreds of thousands of distinct CDR3 sequences, 23% seen once. Sequenced here: PBMCs, mostly from graft donor cells, sampled 360 days after TCRalphabeta/CD19-depleted stem cell transplant. The receptors originated from a boy less than two years old who had a stem cell transplant for acute myeloid leukemia, so the T cells may come from the graft donor.

This clonotype was detected a few times. The rearrangement links TRBV11-1 to TRBJ1-6, with 10 bases matching TRBD1. The CDR3 is 16 residues long. Looked up from germline, CDR1 is SGHAT and CDR2 is FQDESV (reference sequence). J lost 4 bases, V lost 4 bases, and 4 bases had no gene match. The CDR3 here is CASSSWTGGYNSPLHF. In nucleotides, the CDR3 is TGTGCCAGCAGCTCGTGGACAGGGGGGTATAATTCACCCCTCCACTTT.

The sample holds a few counts of this clonotype. The genes are TRBV6-6 and TRBJ2-3, with 7 positions matching TRBD1. V was clipped by 5 bases and J by 8 bases; unmatched bases: 7. CDR3 size: 13 residues. CDR1 MNHNY and CDR2 SVGAGI come from the germline V gene (reference sequence). CDR3 loop: CASSPTGVVTQYF. Here the CDR3 DNA reads TGTGCCAGCAGTCCCACAGGGGTTGTTACGCAGTATTTT.

V usage is TRBV28 and J usage is TRBJ1-6; possible D gene TRBD1, 5 bases. V was shortened by 6 bases and J by 7 bases, with 19 bases between the two germline ends. This CDR3 has 16 residues. The germline V gene encodes CDR1 MDHEN and CDR2 SYDVKM. The DNA of the CDR3 is TGTGCCAGCAGCCACAATACTCTTGGGGGAAATTCACCCCTCCACTTT. It yields the protein CASSHNTLGGNSPLHF.